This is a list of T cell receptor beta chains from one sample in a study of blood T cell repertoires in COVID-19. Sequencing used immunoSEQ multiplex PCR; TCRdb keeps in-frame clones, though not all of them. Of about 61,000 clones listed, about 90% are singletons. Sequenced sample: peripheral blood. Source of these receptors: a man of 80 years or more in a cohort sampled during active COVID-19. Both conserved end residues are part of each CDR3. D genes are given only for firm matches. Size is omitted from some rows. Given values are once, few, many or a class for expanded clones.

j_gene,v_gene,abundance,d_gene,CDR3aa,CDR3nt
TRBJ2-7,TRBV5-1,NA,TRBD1,CASSLTPGQGTYEQYF,TGCGCCAGCAGCCTCACTCCGGGACAGGGAACCTACGAGCAGTACTTC
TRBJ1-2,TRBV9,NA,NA,CASSGYEARPNYGYTF,TGTGCCAGCAGCGGTTACGAGGCCCGACCTAACTATGGCTACACCTTC
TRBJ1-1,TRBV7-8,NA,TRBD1,CASSSRTGNTEAFF,TGTGCCAGCAGCTCCCGGACAGGGAACACTGAAGCTTTCTTT
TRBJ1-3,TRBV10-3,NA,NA,CAISPGSGGNTIYF,TGTGCCATCAGCCCCGGGTCGGGTGGAAACACCATATATTTT
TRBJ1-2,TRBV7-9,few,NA,CASSLGEGTNGYTF,TGTGCCAGCAGCTTAGGGGAGGGGACGAATGGCTACACCTTC
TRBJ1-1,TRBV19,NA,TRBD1,CASSYLQGSSEAFF,TGTGCCAGTAGCTACTTACAGGGGAGCTCTGAAGCTTTCTTT
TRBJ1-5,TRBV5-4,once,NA,CASSLAPNQPQHF,TGTGCCAGCAGCTTGGCCCCGAATCAGCCCCAGCATTTT
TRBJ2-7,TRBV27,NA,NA,CASRTPEGRYEQYF,TGTGCCAGCAGAACTCCGGAGGGGCGATACGAGCAGTACTTC
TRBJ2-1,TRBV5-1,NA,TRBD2,CASSGLAGGAYNEQFF,TGCGCCAGCAGCGGCCTAGCGGGGGGCGCTTACAATGAGCAGTTCTTC
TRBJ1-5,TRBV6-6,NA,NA,CASSYEQERSGQPQHF,TGTGCCAGCAGTTACGAACAGGAGAGATCGGGTCAGCCCCAGCATTTT
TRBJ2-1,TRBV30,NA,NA,CAWSGGGPYNEQFF,TGTGCCTGGAGTGGGGGGGGGCCCTACAATGAGCAGTTCTTC
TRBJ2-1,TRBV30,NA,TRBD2,CAWRRRGNSYNEQFF,TGTGCCTGGAGGCGGCGGGGGAACTCCTACAATGAGCAGTTCTTC
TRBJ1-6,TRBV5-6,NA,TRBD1,CASSLGQSNSPLHF,TGTGCCAGCAGCCTGGGACAGAGCAATTCACCCCTCCACTTT
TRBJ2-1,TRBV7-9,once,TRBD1,CASSRSGQAKRWQFF,TGTGCCAGCAGCCGATCCGGACAGGCGAAACGTTGGCAGTTCTTC
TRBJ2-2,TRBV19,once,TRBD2,CASKREGPGTGELFF,TGTGCCAGTAAGCGGGAGGGCCCGGGCACCGGGGAGCTGTTTTTT
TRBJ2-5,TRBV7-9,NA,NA,CASSRPGQETQYF,TGTGCCAGCAGCAGACCGGGCCAAGAGACCCAGTACTTC
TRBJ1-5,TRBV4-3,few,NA,CASSQDSGGWQPQHF,TGCGCCAGCAGCCAAGATTCGGGTGGGTGGCAGCCCCAGCATTTT
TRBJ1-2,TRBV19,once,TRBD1,CASSPGGTKGNYGYTF,TGTGCCAGTAGCCCAGGGGGGACAAAGGGGAACTATGGCTACACCTTC
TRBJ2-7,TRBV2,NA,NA,CASSGEVYEQYF,TGTGCCAGCAGTGGAGAGGTCTACGAGCAGTACTTC
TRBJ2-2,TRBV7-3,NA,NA,CASSLTVNTGELFF,TGTGCCAGCAGCTTAACCGTGAACACCGGGGAGCTGTTTTTT
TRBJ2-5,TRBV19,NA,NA,CASSTRPGFGETQYF,TGTGCCAGTAGTACGCGGCCAGGGTTTGGGGAGACCCAGTACTTC
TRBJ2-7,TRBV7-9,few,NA,CASSPSTYEQYF,TGTGCCAGCAGCCCTAGTACCTACGAGCAGTACTTC
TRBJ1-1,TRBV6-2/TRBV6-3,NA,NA,CASSRGPYTEAFF,TGTGCCAGCAGCCGGGGCCCCTACACTGAAGCTTTCTTT
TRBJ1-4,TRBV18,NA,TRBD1,CASSSGTGEEKLFF,TGTGCCAGCTCGTCTGGGACAGGGGAAGAAAAACTGTTTTTT
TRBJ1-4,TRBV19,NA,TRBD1,CASSQRTGFDEKLFF,TGTGCCAGTAGCCAACGGACAGGGTTTGACGAAAAACTGTTTTTT
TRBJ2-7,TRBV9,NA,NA,CASSVSSRQDEQYF,TGTGCCAGCAGCGTATCCTCCCGGCAGGACGAGCAGTACTTC
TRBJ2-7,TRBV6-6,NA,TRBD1,CASTDMWDRDYEQYF,TGTGCCAGCACAGACATGTGGGACAGAGACTACGAGCAGTACTTC
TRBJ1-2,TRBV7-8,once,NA,CASSLVAGSSYGYTF,TGTGCCAGCAGCTTAGTGGCAGGATCGTCTTATGGCTACACCTTC
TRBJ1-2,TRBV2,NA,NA,CASITTLGRGANYGYTF,TGTGCCAGCATCACTACCTTGGGGAGGGGAGCTAACTATGGCTACACCTTC
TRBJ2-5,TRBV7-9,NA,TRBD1,CASSLGDRAETQYF,TGTGCCAGCAGCTTAGGGGACAGGGCAGAGACCCAGTACTTC
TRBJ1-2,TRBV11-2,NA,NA,CASSLGGRQSPYGYTF,TGTGCCAGCAGCTTAGGGGGGCGACAGAGCCCCTATGGCTACACCTTC
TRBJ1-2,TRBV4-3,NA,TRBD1,CASSQDGGTGFHGYTF,TGCGCCAGCAGCCAAGATGGTGGGACAGGATTTCATGGCTACACCTTC
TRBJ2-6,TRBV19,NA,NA,CASIATGQPVPNVLTF,TGTGCCAGTATCGCAACCGGACAGCCTGTCCCCAACGTCCTGACTTTC
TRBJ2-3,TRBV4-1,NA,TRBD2,CASSQLSLAGGPADTQYF,TGCGCCAGCAGCCAATTATCCCTAGCGGGAGGGCCGGCAGATACGCAGTATTTT
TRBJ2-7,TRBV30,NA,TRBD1,CAWSPGTASYEQYF,TGTGCCTGGAGCCCCGGGACAGCCTCCTACGAGCAGTACTTC